The 6 T cell receptor beta chains in this list originate from one sample, sequenced in a study of PD-1 blockade in classical Hodgkin lymphoma. All trial patients relapsed after autologous stem cell transplantation. Using immunoSEQ multiplex PCR, the repertoire was profiled, and TCRdb retains in-frame clones only, with some absent. The data contain about 58,000 clones, approximately 90% of them singletons. The specimen comprised peripheral blood mononuclear cells (PBMCs), sampled before the second cycle of nivolumab. All receptors come from a human donor with classical Hodgkin lymphoma.

As regards this clone: The same CDR3 is also encoded by other DNA sequences in this sample. The V gene is TRBV7-9, the J gene TRBJ2-5; 8 bases agree with TRBD2. Unmatched junction bases numbered 2, after V lost 4 bases and J lost 4 bases. The CDR3 has 13 residues. CDR1 and CDR2 from the germline V gene are SEHNR and FQNEAQ (reference sequence). The CDR3 DNA is TGTGCCAGCAGCTCAAGCGGGGGAGAGACCCAGTACTTC. The encoded protein is CASSSSGGETQYF.

The chain is built from TRBV5-1 and TRBJ2-1, with 9 bases identical to TRBD1. The CDR3 has 14 amino acids. V was pared by 4 bases and J by 6 bases, with 5 bases of the junction left unmatched. The germline CDR1 and CDR2 sequences are SGHRS and YFSETQ. CDR3 sequence (DNA): TGCGCCAGCAGCCCCGGACAGGGGAGCAATGAGCAGTTCTTC. It yields the protein CASSPGQGSNEQFF.

The rearrangement uses TRBV6-5 and TRBJ2-1; TRBD1 agrees at 8 bases. Trimming took 6 bases from V and 6 from J; bases not matched to a gene: 4. CDR1 and CDR2 (germline): MNHEY, SVGAGI. This CDR3 has 13 residues. For the CDR3, the DNA is TGTGCCAGCAGGCGGACAGGGTTCAATGAGCAGTTCTTC. Amino acid sequence: CASRRTGFNEQFF.

The chain has TRBV5-1 and TRBJ2-2; D not resolved. Trimming stripped 4 bases from V and 1 base from J, with 11 bases between. This CDR3 has 15 amino acids. Germline V gene lookup returns CDR1 SGHRS and CDR2 YFSETQ. This CDR3 reads CASSHVDLNTGELFF. The CDR3 bases are TGCGCCAGCAGCCACGTCGACTTGAACACCGGGGAGCTGTTTTTT.

This clone was recorded once. J is TRBJ2-7 and V is TRBV5-1; D remains ambiguous. CDR3 length: 15 residues. Trimming removed 0 bases from V and 2 bases from J, with 12 bases in between. Looked up from germline, CDR1 is SGHRS and CDR2 is YFSETQ. CDR3 sequence reads: CASSLEGQAAYEQYF. The CDR3 DNA reads as TGCGCCAGCAGCTTGGAAGGGCAGGCCGCCTACGAGCAGTACTTC.

V and J are TRBV5-1 and TRBJ1-2, with 7 bases aligning to TRBD1. The CDR3 totals 14 residues. V shed 7 bases, J shed 5 bases, and the junction held 11 bases outside the gene matches. Germline V gene sequence: CDR1 SGHRS, CDR2 YFSETQ. This CDR3 is CASLARQGHYGYTF. CDR3 DNA: TGCGCCAGCTTAGCCCGACAGGGCCATTATGGCTACACCTTC.